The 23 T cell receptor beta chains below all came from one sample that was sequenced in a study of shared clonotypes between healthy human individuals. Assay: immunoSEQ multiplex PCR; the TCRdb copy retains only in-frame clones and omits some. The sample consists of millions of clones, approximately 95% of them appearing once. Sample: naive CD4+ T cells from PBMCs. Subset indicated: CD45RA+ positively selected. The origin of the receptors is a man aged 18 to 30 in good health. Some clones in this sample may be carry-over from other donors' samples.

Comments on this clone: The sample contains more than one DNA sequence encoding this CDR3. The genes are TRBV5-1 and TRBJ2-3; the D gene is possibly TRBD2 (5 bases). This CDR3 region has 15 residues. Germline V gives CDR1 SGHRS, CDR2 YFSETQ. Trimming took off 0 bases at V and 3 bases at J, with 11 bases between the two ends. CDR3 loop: CASSLVSGRTDTQYF. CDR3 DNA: TGCGCCAGCAGCTTGGTATCGGGGAGAACAGATACGCAGTATTTT.

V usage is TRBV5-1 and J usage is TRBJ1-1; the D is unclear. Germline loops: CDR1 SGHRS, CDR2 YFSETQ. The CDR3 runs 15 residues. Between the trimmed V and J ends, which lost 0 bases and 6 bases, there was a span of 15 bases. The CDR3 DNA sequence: TGCGCCAGCAGCTTGGATTTACCAGAAACCTCTGAAGCTTTCTTT. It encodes CASSLDLPETSEAFF. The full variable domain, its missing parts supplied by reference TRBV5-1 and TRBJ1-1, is KAGVTQTPRYLIKTRGQQVTLSCSPISGHRSVSWYQQTPGQGLQFLFEYFSETQRNKGNFPGRFSGRQFSNSRSEMNVSTLELGDSALYLCASSLDLPETSEAFFGQGTRLTVV.

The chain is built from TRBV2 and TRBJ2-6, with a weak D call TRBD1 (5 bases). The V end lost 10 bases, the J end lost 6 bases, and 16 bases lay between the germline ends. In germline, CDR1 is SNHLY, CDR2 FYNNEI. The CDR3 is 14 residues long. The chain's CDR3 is CATTSGYEANVLTF. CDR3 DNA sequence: TGTGCCACCACCTCAGGGTATGAGGCCAACGTCCTGACTTTC.

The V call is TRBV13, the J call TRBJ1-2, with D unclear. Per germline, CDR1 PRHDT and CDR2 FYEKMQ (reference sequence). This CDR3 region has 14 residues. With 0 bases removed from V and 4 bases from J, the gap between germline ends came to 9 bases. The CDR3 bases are TGTGCCAGCAGCTTAGGTCCCGGGATCTATGGCTACACCTTC. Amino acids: CASSLGPGIYGYTF.

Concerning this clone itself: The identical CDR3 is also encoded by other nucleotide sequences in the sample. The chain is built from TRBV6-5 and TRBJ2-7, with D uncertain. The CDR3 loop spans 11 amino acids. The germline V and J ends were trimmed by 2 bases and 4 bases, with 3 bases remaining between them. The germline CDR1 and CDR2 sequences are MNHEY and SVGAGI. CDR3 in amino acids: CASSYRYEQYF. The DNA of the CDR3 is TGTGCCAGCAGTTACAGATACGAGCAGTACTTC.

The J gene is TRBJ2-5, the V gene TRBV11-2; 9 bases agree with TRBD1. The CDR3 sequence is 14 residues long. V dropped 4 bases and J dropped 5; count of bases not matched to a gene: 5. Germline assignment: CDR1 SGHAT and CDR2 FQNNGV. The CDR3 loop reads CASSWGQGWETQYF. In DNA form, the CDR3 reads TGTGCCAGCAGCTGGGGACAGGGCTGGGAGACCCAGTACTTC.

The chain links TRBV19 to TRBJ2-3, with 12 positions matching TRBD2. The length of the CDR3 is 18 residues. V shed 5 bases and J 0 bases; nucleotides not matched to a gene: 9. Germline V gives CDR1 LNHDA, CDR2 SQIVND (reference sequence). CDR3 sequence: CASSPARLAGASTDTQYF. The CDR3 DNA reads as TGTGCCAGTAGTCCGGCCCGACTAGCGGGAGCTAGCACAGATACGCAGTATTTT.

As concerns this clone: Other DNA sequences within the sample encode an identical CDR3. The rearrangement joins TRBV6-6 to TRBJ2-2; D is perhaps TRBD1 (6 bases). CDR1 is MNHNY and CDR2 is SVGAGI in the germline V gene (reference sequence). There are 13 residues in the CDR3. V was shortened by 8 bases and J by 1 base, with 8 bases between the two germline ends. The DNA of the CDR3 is TGTGCCAGCTCGGGACAGAACACCGGGGAGCTGTTTTTT. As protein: CASSGQNTGELFF.

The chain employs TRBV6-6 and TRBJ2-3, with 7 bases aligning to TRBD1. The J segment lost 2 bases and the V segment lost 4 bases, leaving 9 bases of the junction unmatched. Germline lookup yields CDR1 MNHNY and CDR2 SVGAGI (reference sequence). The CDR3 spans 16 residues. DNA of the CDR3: TGTGCCAGCAGTTTCGAGACAGGGCCCTTCACAGATACGCAGTATTTT. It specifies CASSFETGPFTDTQYF.

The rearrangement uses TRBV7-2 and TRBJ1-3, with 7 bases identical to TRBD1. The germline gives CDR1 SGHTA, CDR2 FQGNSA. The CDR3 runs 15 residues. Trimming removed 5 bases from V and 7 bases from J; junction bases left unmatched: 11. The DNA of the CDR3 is TGTGCCAGCAGCCCCGAAACCGGACAGGTGAACACCATATATTTT. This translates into CASSPETGQVNTIYF. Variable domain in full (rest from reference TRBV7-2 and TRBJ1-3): GAGVSQSPSNKVTEKGKDVELRCDPISGHTALYWYRQSLGQGLEFLIYFQGNSAPDKSGLPSDRFSAERTGGSVSTLTIQRTQQEDSAVYLCASSPETGQVNTIYFGEGSWLTVV.

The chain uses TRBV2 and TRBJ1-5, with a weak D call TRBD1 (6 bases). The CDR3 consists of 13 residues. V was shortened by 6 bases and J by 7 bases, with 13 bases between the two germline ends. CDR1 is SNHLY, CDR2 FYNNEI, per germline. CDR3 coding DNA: TGTGCCAGCAGACGGGACAAGGGACAGCCCCAGCATTTT. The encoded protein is CASRRDKGQPQHF.

The CDR3: CASSGRRESTEAFF. CDR3 coding DNA: TGTGCCAGCAGCGGAAGACGTGAAAGCACTGAAGCTTTCTTT. The chain joins TRBV9 to TRBJ1-1; D gene unclear. The germline V gene has CDR1 SGDLS and CDR2 YYNGEE. Between the trimmed V and J ends, which lost 3 bases and 4 bases, there was a span of 13 bases. The CDR3 is made up of 14 amino acids.

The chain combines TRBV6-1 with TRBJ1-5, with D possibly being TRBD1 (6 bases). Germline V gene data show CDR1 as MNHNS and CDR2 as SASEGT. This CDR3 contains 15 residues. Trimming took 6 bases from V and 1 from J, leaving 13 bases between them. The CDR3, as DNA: TGTGCCAGCAGGACCTCAGGGGTCAGCAATCAGCCCCAGCATTTT. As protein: CASRTSGVSNQPQHF.

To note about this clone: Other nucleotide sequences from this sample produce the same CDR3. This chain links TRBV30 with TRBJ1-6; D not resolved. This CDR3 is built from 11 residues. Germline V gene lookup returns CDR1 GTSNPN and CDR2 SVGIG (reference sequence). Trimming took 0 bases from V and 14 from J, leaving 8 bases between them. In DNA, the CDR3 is TGTGCCTGGAGTGTACGGCAAGCCCTCCACTTT. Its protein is CAWSVRQALHF.

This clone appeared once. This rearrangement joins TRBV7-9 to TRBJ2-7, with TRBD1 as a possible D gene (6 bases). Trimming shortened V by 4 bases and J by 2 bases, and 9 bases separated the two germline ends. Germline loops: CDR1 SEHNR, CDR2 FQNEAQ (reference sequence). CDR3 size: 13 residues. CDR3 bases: TGTGCCAGCAGCTCCGGGACACCCTACGAGCAGTACTTC. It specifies CASSSGTPYEQYF.

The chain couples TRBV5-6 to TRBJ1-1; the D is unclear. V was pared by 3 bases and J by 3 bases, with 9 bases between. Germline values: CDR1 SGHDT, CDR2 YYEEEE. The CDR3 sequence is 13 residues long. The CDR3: CASSWGEDTEAFF. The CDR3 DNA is TGTGCCAGCAGCTGGGGTGAGGACACTGAAGCTTTCTTT.

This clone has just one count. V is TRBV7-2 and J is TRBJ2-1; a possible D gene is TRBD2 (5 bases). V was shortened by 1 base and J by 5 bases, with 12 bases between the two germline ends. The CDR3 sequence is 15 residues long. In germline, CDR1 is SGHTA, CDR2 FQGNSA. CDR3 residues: CASSLGRTYDNEQFF. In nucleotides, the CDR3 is TGTGCCAGCAGCTTAGGACGGACTTACGACAATGAGCAGTTCTTC.

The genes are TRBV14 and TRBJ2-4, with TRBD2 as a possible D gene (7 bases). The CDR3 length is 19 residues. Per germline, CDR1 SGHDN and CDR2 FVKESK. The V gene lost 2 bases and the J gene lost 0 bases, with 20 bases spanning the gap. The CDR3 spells CASSQRGGTGGLAKNIQYF. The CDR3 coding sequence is TGTGCCAGCAGCCAAAGGGGGGGCACAGGCGGACTAGCCAAAAACATTCAGTACTTC.

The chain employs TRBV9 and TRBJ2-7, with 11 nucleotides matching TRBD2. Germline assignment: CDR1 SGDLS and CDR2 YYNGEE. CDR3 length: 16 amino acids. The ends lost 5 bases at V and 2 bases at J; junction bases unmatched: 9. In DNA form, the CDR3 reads TGTGCCAGCAGTCGAGGGGTAGCGGGAGGGCCCTACGAGCAGTACTTC. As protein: CASSRGVAGGPYEQYF.

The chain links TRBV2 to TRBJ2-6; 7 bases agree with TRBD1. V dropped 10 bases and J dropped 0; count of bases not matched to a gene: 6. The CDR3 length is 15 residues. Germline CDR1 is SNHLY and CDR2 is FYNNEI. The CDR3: CATMGQNSGANVLTF. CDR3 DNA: TGTGCCACCATGGGACAGAACTCTGGGGCCAACGTCCTGACTTTC.

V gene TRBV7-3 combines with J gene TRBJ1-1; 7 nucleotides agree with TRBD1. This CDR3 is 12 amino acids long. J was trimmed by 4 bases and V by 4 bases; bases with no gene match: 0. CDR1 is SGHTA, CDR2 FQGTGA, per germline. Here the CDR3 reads CASSSGGTEAFF. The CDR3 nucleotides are TGTGCCAGCAGCTCAGGGGGCACTGAAGCTTTCTTT.

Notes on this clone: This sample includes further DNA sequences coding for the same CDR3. CDR3 protein: CSVGGRNYNEQFF. CDR3 nucleotides: TGCAGCGTAGGCGGCAGAAACTACAATGAGCAGTTCTTC. The rearrangement links TRBV29-1 to TRBJ2-1; no reliable D call. Germline CDR1 reads SQVTM; CDR2 reads ANQGSEA. The CDR3 totals 13 residues. V lost 6 bases and J 3 bases, leaving 12 bases between the germline ends.

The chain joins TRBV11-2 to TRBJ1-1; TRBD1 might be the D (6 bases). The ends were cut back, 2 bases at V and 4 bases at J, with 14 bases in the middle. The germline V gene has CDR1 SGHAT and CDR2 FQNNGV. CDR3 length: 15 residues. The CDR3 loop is CASSLFTGAGTEAFF. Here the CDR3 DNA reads TGTGCCAGCAGCTTATTTACGGGGGCGGGCACTGAAGCTTTCTTT. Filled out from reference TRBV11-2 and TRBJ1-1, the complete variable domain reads EAGVAQSPRYKIIEKRQSVAFWCNPISGHATLYWYQQILGQGPKLLIQFQNNGVVDDSQLPKDRFSAERLKGVDSTLKIQPAKLEDSAVYLCASSLFTGAGTEAFFGQGTRLTVV.